This T cell receptor (beta chain) is from a study of T cell changes during pregnancy in multiple sclerosis. Germline CDR1 reads LNHDA; CDR2 reads SQIVND (reference sequence). The CDR3 loop spans 16 amino acids. V shed 6 bases, J shed 1 base, and the junction held 7 bases outside the gene matches. Sequencing used immunoSEQ multiplex PCR; TCRdb keeps in-frame clones, though not all of them. In the table there are more than 65,000 clones, about 95% of which are singletons. This specimen consisted of peripheral blood, obtained in the second trimester of pregnancy. The genes are TRBV19 and TRBJ2-7; 12 bases are shared with TRBD2. The sequence was collected from a female donor with multiple sclerosis, enrolled in a pregnancy study. CDR3 in amino acids: CASRPGTSGPSYEQYF. The CDR3 region has the DNA TGTGCCAGTAGACCCGGGACTAGCGGGCCGTCCTACGAGCAGTACTTC.